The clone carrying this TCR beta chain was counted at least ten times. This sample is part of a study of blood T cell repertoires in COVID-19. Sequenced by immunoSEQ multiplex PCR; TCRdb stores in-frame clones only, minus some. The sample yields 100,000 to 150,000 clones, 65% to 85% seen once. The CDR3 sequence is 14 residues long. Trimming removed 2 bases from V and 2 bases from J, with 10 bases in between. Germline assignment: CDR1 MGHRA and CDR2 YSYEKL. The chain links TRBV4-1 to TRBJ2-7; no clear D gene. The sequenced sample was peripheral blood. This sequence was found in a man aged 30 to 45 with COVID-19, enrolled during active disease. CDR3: CASSQNDAAYEQYF. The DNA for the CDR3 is TGCGCCAGCAGCCAAAACGACGCGGCCTACGAGCAGTACTTC.